The next 28 T cell receptor beta chains were all read from a single sample in a study of blood T cell repertoires in COVID-19. Some clones are missing from TCRdb's copy, which holds only in-frame ones; the method was immunoSEQ multiplex PCR. The sample shows hundreds of thousands of clones, 75% to 90% of them seen only once. The specimen sequenced was PBMCs or T cells enriched from blood (not recorded which). The source is a man aged 25-45 years who had recovered from COVID-19.

The J gene is TRBJ2-1, the V gene TRBV24-1; no definite D call. The germline V gene has CDR1 KGHDR and CDR2 SFDVKD. V dropped 6 bases and J dropped 9 bases, with 14 bases sitting between them. CDR3 size: 13 residues. CDR3 coding DNA: TGTGCCACCAGTTCATACGCCCTAGGTGAGCAGTTCTTC. Its protein product is CATSSYALGEQFF.

The chain is built from TRBV7-2 and TRBJ1-5; D is possibly TRBD1 (5 bases). Germline CDR1 and CDR2: SGHTA and FQGNSA. V lost 5 bases, J lost 3 bases, and 8 bases lay in between. The CDR3 contains 13 residues. The CDR3 reads CASSQGDNQPQHF. The DNA for the CDR3 is TGTGCCAGCAGCCAGGGCGACAATCAGCCCCAGCATTTT.

This clone appeared once. The gene calls are TRBV4-1 and TRBJ1-5, with a tentative D call TRBD1 (6 bases). The CDR3 contains 16 residues. The V gene lost 2 bases and the J gene lost 4 bases, with 15 bases spanning the gap. Germline V gene lookup returns CDR1 MGHRA and CDR2 YSYEKL. The CDR3 nucleotides read TGCGCCAGCAGCCAACCCACGCGGGGGCGAAATCAGCCCCAGCATTTT. It specifies CASSQPTRGRNQPQHF.

DNA for the CDR3: TGCGCCAGCAGCTCCGGGACAGAAAACACTGAAGCTTTCTTT. The encoded protein is CASSSGTENTEAFF. The chain has TRBV5-1 and TRBJ1-1, with TRBD1 identical over 7 bases. Germline-derived CDR1 and CDR2 are SGHRS and YFSETQ. The CDR3 length is 14 residues. V lost 3 bases to trimming and J lost 2 bases; unmatched junction nucleotides: 4.

The chain carries TRBV7-2 and TRBJ2-1, with 7 nucleotides matching TRBD2. J lost 6 bases, V lost 4 bases, and 9 bases had no gene match. Germline CDR1 is SGHTA and CDR2 is FQGNSA. This CDR3 is 15 amino acids long. CDR3 sequence reads: CASSSQTGGSNEQFF. The CDR3 coding sequence is TGTGCCAGCAGCTCCCAGACGGGCGGGAGCAATGAGCAGTTCTTC.

The chain combines TRBV19 with TRBJ1-5; weak D call: TRBD1 (6 bases). Looked up from germline, CDR1 is LNHDA and CDR2 is SQIVND (reference sequence). Trimming took off 3 bases at V and 7 bases at J, with 22 bases between the two ends. This CDR3 is 17 amino acids long. The CDR3 loop is CASSILSHRARAQPQHF. CDR3 DNA sequence: TGTGCCAGTAGTATCCTCAGCCACAGGGCCCGGGCACAGCCCCAGCATTTT. Variable domain in full (rest from reference TRBV19 and TRBJ1-5): DGGITQSPKYLFRKEGQNVTLSCEQNLNHDAMYWYRQDPGQGLRLIYYSQIVNDFQKGDIAEGYSVSREKKESFPLTVTSAQKNPTAFYLCASSILSHRARAQPQHFGDGTRLSIL.

This chain joins TRBV5-1 and TRBJ1-2, with D perhaps TRBD1 (5 bases). CDR3 length equals 12 residues. The V gene's germline CDR1 is SGHRS and CDR2 YFSETQ. With 5 bases removed from V and 8 bases from J, the gap between germline ends came to 13 bases. The CDR3 region is CASRIDSGGYTF. DNA of the CDR3: TGCGCCAGCAGGATTGACAGTGGCGGCTACACCTTC.

J is TRBJ2-1 and V is TRBV28; TRBD2 matches at 11 bases. The germline CDR1 and CDR2 sequences are MDHEN and SYDVKM. V dropped 6 bases and J dropped 0; count of bases not matched to a gene: 4. The CDR3 has 16 amino acids. The CDR3 here is CASRSLAGGSYNEQFF. For the CDR3, the DNA is TGTGCCAGCAGGTCCCTAGCGGGAGGCTCCTACAATGAGCAGTTCTTC.

The CDR3 sequence: CASSFGKRGHF. In DNA form, the CDR3 reads TGTGCCAGCAGTTTTGGTAAACGCGGGCATTTT. The chain joins TRBV28 to TRBJ1-5; D gene uncertain. The CDR3 is 11 residues long. CDR1 is MDHEN, CDR2 SYDVKM, per germline. Trimming shortened V by 3 bases and J by 15 bases, and 12 bases separated the two germline ends.

This CDR3 is CASSLEQGSNQPQHF. The CDR3 DNA sequence: TGTGCCAGCAGCTTAGAACAGGGTAGCAATCAGCCCCAGCATTTT. The gene calls are TRBV7-8 and TRBJ1-5, with a possible D match to TRBD1 (6 bases). The CDR3 runs 15 residues. V dropped 1 base and J dropped 0 bases, with 7 bases sitting between them. The germline CDR1 and CDR2 sequences are SGHVS and FQNEAQ.

This chain uses TRBV24-1 with TRBJ1-5; perhaps TRBD1 as D (5 bases). The CDR3 runs 12 residues. The ends were cut back, 2 bases at V and 9 bases at J, with 7 bases in the middle. Looked up from germline, CDR1 is KGHDR and CDR2 is SFDVKD. Written as DNA, the CDR3 is TGTGCCACCAGTGATTGGGGGGGGCCCCAGCATTTT. This translates into CATSDWGGPQHF.

The rearrangement joins TRBV7-9 to TRBJ2-4, with 10 bases identical to TRBD2. The CDR3 is 16 residues long. Per the germline V gene, CDR1 is SEHNR and CDR2 is FQNEAQ (reference sequence). V lost 5 bases and J lost 8; bases outside the gene matches: 12. The CDR3 here is CASSPGLAERDYIQYF. CDR3 DNA: TGTGCCAGCAGCCCAGGACTAGCGGAAAGAGATTACATTCAGTACTTC.

The gene calls are TRBV3-1 (or the pseudogene TRBV3-2) and TRBJ2-1, with D possibly being TRBD2 (6 bases). CDR3 length: 16 amino acids. Trimming pared 4 bases from V and 0 bases from J, leaving 13 bases between. CDR1 and CDR2 (germline): LGHDT, YNNKEL (reference sequence). As DNA, the CDR3 is TGTGCCAGCAGCCGAGGGACTGCCTTCTCCTACAATGAGCAGTTCTTC. Translated: CASSRGTAFSYNEQFF.

The rearrangement links TRBV6-6 to TRBJ1-5; TRBD1 is a possible D gene (5 bases). Per the germline V gene, CDR1 is MNHNY and CDR2 is SVGAGI (reference sequence). V was trimmed by 7 bases and J by 6 bases, leaving 16 bases between them. This CDR3 is 14 amino acids long. CDR3 loop: CASTRGGAGQPQHF. The CDR3 DNA is TGTGCCAGCACCCGGGGGGGAGCCGGTCAGCCCCAGCATTTT.

J is TRBJ2-5 and V is TRBV7-8, with D unresolved. This CDR3 region has 12 residues. The V end was cut by 2 bases, the J end by 5 bases, with 6 bases between. From germline, CDR1 is SGHVS and CDR2 FQNEAQ. This CDR3 reads CASSLFLETQYF. The CDR3 nucleotides are TGTGCCAGCAGCTTATTTCTTGAGACCCAGTACTTC.

On this clone itself: The sample contains more than one DNA sequence encoding this CDR3. V and J are TRBV6-1 and TRBJ1-2; 8 bases match TRBD1. The CDR3 runs 14 residues. The germline V gene encodes CDR1 MNHNS and CDR2 SASEGT. Trimming at V came to 0 bases and at J to 5 bases, leaving 2 bases not matched to a gene. In nucleotides, the CDR3 is TGTGCCAGCAGTGAAGCGGGACAGGTTTATGGCTACACCTTC. This gives the protein CASSEAGQVYGYTF.

The genes are TRBV19 and TRBJ2-3, with D perhaps matching TRBD1 (6 bases). The CDR3 consists of 18 residues. V lost 1 base and J lost 0, with 17 bases in between. Germline V CDR1 and CDR2: LNHDA, SQIVND (reference sequence). CDR3 sequence (DNA): TGTGCCAGTAGTATAGGGGGGCTGCAGTGGTTAAGCACAGATACGCAGTATTTT. It yields the protein CASSIGGLQWLSTDTQYF. Using reference TRBV19 and TRBJ2-3 for the parts outside the CDR3, the full variable domain is DGGITQSPKYLFRKEGQNVTLSCEQNLNHDAMYWYRQDPGQGLRLIYYSQIVNDFQKGDIAEGYSVSREKKESFPLTVTSAQKNPTAFYLCASSIGGLQWLSTDTQYFGPGTRLTVL.

The CDR3 sequence is CASSSGTGGTEAFF. The CDR3, as DNA: TGCGCCAGCAGCTCCGGGACAGGGGGGACTGAAGCTTTCTTT. J is TRBJ1-1 and V is TRBV10-1; 11 bases are shared with TRBD1. The germline gives CDR1 WNHNN, CDR2 SYGVQD (reference sequence). The CDR3 runs to 14 residues. J lost 5 bases, V lost 6 bases, and 5 bases had no gene match.

The V and J genes are TRBV5-4 and TRBJ2-3; TRBD2 agrees at 8 bases. The CDR3 is made up of 16 amino acids. The ends lost 2 bases at V and 4 bases at J; junction bases unmatched: 9. The germline gives CDR1 SGHNT, CDR2 YYREEE (reference sequence). The CDR3 DNA reads TGTGCCAGCAGCTTAACTTTTGCGGGAGGATCAGATACGCAGTATTTT. This translates into CASSLTFAGGSDTQYF.

The chain uses TRBV9 and TRBJ2-7, with 7 positions matching TRBD2. This CDR3 comprises 14 residues. Germline trimming cut 4 bases from V and 6 bases from J; bases unmatched to any gene: 10. The germline V gene encodes CDR1 SGDLS and CDR2 YYNGEE. This CDR3 is CASSPTWGGFEQYF. For the CDR3, the DNA is TGTGCCAGCAGCCCGACTTGGGGAGGGTTCGAGCAGTACTTC.

The J gene is TRBJ2-6, the V gene TRBV2; TRBD1 matches at 7 bases. Trimming at V came to 6 bases and at J to 0 bases, leaving 5 bases not matched to a gene. Germline assignment: CDR1 SNHLY and CDR2 FYNNEI. This CDR3 region has 16 residues. CDR3 protein: CASSRTGPSGANVLTF. As DNA, the CDR3 is TGTGCCAGCAGCCGGACAGGCCCCTCTGGGGCCAACGTCCTGACTTTC.

The rearrangement joins TRBV29-1 to TRBJ1-2; no reliable D call. Germline CDR1 and CDR2: SQVTM and ANQGSEA. The CDR3 covers 14 residues. V lost 2 bases and J lost 0, with 10 bases in between. In DNA form, the CDR3 reads TGCAGCGTTGAATCTCGGGGTGCTAACTATGGCTACACCTTC. Translation: CSVESRGANYGYTF.

This clone was observed a few times. The genes are TRBV7-2 and TRBJ2-7, with TRBD1 identical over 7 bases. Germline CDR1 is SGHTA and CDR2 is FQGNSA. After removal of 6 bases from V and 3 bases from J, the junction contained 5 bases not matched to a gene. This CDR3 spans 13 amino acids. The CDR3 sequence: CASSNDRDYEQYF. CDR3 coding DNA: TGTGCCAGCAGTAACGACAGGGACTACGAGCAGTACTTC.

The chain recombines TRBV10-3 with TRBJ2-1; 13 bases agree with TRBD2. The CDR3 has 14 amino acids. Germline assignment: CDR1 ENHRY and CDR2 SYGVKD. Trimming removed 4 bases from V and 10 bases from J; junction bases left unmatched: 4. The CDR3 is CAISGTSGSGEQFF. The CDR3 DNA is TGTGCCATCAGTGGGACTAGCGGGAGTGGAGAGCAGTTCTTC.

This chain connects TRBV5-6 to TRBJ2-7; 8 nucleotides match TRBD1. The CDR3 sequence is 14 residues long. Germline V CDR1 and CDR2: SGHDT, YYEEEE. J gave up 2 bases and V 4 bases, and 5 bases lay outside the gene matches. DNA for the CDR3: TGTGCCAGCAGCCCAGGGGGCCGACCCTACGAGCAGTACTTC. Amino acids: CASSPGGRPYEQYF.

This sequence joins TRBV3-1 (or the pseudogene TRBV3-2) and TRBJ2-7, with 14 bases matching TRBD2. Germline lookup yields CDR1 LGHDT and CDR2 YNNKEL (reference sequence). This CDR3 has 13 residues. V was clipped by 6 bases and J by 13 bases; unmatched bases: 8. The CDR3 region is CASSPGTSGGIYF. The CDR3 DNA is TGTGCCAGCAGTCCCGGGACTAGCGGGGGTATCTACTTC.

This chain links TRBV7-2 with TRBJ2-7; D possibly corresponds to TRBD1 (6 bases). The CDR3 runs to 14 residues. The germline V gene encodes CDR1 SGHTA and CDR2 FQGNSA. V lost 4 bases, J lost 2 bases, and 12 bases lay in between. The DNA of the CDR3 is TGTGCCAGCAGCTCACCAGGGGACCCCTACGAGCAGTACTTC. It specifies CASSSPGDPYEQYF.

The rearrangement links TRBV20-1 to TRBJ2-7, with D possibly being TRBD1 (5 bases). The CDR3 sequence is 15 residues long. Germline assignment: CDR1 DFQATT and CDR2 SNEGSKA (reference sequence). Trimming took off 3 bases at V and 0 bases at J, with 15 bases between the two ends. Here the CDR3 DNA reads TGCAGTGCTAGTAAGGGCACAGGCAACTCCTACGAGCAGTACTTC. Protein sequence: CSASKGTGNSYEQYF.